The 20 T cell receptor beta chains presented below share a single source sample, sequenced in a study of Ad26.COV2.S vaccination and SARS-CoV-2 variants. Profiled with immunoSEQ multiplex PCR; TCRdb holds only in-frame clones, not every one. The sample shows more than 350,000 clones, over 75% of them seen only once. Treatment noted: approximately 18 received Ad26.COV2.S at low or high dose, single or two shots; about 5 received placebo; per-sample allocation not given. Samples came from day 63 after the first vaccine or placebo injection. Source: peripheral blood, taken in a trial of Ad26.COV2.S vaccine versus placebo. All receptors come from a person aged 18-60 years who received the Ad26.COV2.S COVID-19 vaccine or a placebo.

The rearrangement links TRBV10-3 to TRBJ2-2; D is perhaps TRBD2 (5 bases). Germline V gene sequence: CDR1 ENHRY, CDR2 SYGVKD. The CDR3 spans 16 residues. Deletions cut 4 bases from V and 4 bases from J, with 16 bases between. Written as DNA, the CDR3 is TGTGCCATCAGTGCGGACTCCCCCGGGGTCACCGGGGAGCTGTTTTTT. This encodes CAISADSPGVTGELFF.

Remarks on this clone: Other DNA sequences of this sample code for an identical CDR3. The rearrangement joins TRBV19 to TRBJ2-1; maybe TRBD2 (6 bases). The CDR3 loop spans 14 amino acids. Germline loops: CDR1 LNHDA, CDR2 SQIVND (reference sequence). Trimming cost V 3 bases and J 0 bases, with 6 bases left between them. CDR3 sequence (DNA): TGTGCCAGTAGTATCGGGAGCTCCTACAATGAGCAGTTCTTC. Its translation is CASSIGSSYNEQFF.

The CDR3 nucleotides are TGTGCCAGCGGATCACAGATCACTGAAGCTTTCTTT. It translates to CASGSQITEAFF. J is TRBJ1-1 and V is TRBV2; unclear D gene. The V end was cut by 8 bases, the J end by 4 bases, with 11 bases between. Germline V gene lookup returns CDR1 SNHLY and CDR2 FYNNEI. The CDR3 consists of 12 residues.

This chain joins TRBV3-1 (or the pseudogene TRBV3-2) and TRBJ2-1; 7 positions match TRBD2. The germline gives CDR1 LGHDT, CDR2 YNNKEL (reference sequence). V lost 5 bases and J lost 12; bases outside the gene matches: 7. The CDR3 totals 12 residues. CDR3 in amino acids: CASSTHLAVQFF. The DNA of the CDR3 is TGTGCCAGCAGCACACATCTAGCGGTGCAGTTCTTC.

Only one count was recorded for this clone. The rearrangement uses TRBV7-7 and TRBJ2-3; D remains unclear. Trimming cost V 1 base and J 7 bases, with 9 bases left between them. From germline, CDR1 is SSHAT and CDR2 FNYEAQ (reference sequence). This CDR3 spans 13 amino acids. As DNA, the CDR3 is TGTGCCAGCAGCTTAGATAGTACTAATACGCAGTATTTT. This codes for CASSLDSTNTQYF.

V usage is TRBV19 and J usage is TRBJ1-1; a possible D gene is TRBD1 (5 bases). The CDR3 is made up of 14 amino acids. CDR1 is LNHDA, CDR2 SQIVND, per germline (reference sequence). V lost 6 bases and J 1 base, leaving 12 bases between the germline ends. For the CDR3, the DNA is TGTGCCAGTAGCGAGGGGAGGCCGAACACTGAAGCTTTCTTT. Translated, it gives CASSEGRPNTEAFF.

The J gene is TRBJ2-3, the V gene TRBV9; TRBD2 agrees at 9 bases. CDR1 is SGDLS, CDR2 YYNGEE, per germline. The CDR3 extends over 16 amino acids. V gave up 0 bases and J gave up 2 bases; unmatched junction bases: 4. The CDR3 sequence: CASSVGTSANTDTQYF. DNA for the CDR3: TGTGCCAGCAGCGTAGGGACTAGCGCCAACACAGATACGCAGTATTTT. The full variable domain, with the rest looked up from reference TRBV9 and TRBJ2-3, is DSGVTQTPKHLITATGQRVTLRCSPRSGDLSVYWYQQSLDQGLQFLIQYYNGEERAKGNILERFSAQQFPDLHSELNLSSLELGDSALYFCASSVGTSANTDTQYFGPGTRLTVL.

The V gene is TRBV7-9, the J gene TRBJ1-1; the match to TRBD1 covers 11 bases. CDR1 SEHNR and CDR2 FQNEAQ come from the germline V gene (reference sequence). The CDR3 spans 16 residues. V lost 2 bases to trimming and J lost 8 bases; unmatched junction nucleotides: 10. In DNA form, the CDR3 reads TGTGCCAGCAGCTTAACCCGGGGACAGGGGGTCCTCGAAGCTTTCTTT. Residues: CASSLTRGQGVLEAFF.

CDR3 in DNA: TGTGCCAGCAGCGTCAGGAACTCGAACACCGGGGAGCTGTTTTTT. It codes for CASSVRNSNTGELFF. The chain has TRBV7-9 and TRBJ2-2, with no clear D. The ends were cut back, 5 bases at V and 0 bases at J, with 10 bases in the middle. The CDR3 spans 15 residues. The germline CDR1 and CDR2 sequences are SEHNR and FQNEAQ (reference sequence).

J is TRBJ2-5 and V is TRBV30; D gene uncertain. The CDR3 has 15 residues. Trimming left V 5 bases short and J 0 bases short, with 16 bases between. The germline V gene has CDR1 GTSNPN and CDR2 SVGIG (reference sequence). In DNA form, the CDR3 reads TGTGCCTGGGCCGTGAGGCAATTTAACCAAGAGACCCAGTACTTC. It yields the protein CAWAVRQFNQETQYF.

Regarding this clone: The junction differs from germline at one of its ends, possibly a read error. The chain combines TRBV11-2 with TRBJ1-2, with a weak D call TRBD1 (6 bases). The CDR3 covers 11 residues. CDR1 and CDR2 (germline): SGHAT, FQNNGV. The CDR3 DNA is TGTGCCAGCAGCTTTGGGGGGCACCCGGACTTC. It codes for CASSFGGHPDF.

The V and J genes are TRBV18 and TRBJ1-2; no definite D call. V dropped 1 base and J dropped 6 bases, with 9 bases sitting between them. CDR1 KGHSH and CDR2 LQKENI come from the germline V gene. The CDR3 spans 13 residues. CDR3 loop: CASSPRQSDGYTF. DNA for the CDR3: TGTGCCAGCTCACCACGACAAAGCGATGGCTACACCTTC.

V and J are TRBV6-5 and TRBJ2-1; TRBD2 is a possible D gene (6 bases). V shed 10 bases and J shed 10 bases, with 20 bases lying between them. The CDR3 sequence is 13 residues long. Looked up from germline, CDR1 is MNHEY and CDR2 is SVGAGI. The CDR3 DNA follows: TGTGCCACCTCACTACGGGAGCACGTAGAGCAGTTCTTC. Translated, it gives CATSLREHVEQFF.

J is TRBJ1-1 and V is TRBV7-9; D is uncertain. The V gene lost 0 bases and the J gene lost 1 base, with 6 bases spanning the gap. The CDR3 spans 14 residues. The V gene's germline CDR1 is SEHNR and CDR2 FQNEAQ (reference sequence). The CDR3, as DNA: TGTGCCAGCAGCTTAGCGCTAGGGAACACTGAAGCTTTCTTT. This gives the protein CASSLALGNTEAFF. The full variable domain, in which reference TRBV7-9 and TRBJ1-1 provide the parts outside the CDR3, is DTGVSQNPRHKITKRGQNVTFRCDPISEHNRLYWYRQTLGQGPEFLTYFQNEAQLEKSRLLSDRFSAERPKGSFSTLEIQRTEQGDSAMYLCASSLALGNTEAFFGQGTRLTVV.

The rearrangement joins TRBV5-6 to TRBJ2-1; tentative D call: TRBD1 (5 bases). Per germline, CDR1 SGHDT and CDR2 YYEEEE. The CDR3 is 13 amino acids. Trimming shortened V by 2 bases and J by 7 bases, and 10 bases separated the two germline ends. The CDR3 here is CASSLGVVNEQFF. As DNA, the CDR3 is TGTGCCAGCAGCTTAGGGGTAGTTAATGAGCAGTTCTTC.

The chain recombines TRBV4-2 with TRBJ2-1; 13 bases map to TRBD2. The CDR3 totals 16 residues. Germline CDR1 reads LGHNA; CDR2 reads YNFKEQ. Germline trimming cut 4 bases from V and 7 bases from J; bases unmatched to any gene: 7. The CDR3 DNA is TGTGCCAGCAGCCCCCAGTGGACTAGCGGGAGTAATGAGCAGTTCTTC. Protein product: CASSPQWTSGSNEQFF.

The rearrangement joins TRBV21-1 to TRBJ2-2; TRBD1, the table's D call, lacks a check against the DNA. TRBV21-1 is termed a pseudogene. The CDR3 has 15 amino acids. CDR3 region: CASSKGAANTGELFF. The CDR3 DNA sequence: TGTGCCAGCAGCAAAGGGGCAGCGAACACCGGGGAGCTGTTTTTT.

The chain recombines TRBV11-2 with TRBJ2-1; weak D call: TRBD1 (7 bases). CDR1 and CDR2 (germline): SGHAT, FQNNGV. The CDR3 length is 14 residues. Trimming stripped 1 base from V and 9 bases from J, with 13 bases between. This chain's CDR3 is CASSLVARDSEQFF. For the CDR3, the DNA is TGTGCCAGCAGCTTAGTGGCGCGGGACAGTGAGCAGTTCTTC.

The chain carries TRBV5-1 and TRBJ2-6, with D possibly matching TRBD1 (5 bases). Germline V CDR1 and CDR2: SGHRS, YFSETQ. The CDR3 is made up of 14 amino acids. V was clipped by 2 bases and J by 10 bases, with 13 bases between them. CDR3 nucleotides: TGCGCCAGCAGCTTCGGACAAGAGACTAACGTCCTGACTTTC. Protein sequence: CASSFGQETNVLTF.

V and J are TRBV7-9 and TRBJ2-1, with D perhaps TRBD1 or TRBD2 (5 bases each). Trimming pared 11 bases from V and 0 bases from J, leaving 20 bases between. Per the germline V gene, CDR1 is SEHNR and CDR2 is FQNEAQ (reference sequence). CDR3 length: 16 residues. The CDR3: CARRISGSSSYNEQFF. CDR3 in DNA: TGTGCCCGCCGGATTTCAGGGAGCAGCTCCTACAATGAGCAGTTCTTC.